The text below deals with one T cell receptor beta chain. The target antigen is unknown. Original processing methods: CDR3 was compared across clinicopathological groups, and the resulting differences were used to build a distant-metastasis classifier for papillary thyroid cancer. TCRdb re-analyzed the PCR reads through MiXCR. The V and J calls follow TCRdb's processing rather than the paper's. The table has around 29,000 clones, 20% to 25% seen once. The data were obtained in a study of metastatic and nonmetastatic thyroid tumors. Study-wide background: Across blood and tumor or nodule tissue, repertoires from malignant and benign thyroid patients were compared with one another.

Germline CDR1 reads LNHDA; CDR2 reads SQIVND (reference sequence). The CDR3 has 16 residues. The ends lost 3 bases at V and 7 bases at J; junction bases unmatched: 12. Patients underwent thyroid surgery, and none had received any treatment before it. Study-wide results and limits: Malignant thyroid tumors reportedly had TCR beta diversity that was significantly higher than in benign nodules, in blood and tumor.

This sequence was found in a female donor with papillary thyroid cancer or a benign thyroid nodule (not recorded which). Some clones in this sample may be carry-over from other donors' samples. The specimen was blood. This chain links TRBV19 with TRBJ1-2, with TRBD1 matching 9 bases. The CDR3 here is CASSISFDRGNGGYTF. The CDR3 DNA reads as TGTGCCAGTAGTATTTCATTTGACAGGGGGAACGGTGGCTACACCTTC.